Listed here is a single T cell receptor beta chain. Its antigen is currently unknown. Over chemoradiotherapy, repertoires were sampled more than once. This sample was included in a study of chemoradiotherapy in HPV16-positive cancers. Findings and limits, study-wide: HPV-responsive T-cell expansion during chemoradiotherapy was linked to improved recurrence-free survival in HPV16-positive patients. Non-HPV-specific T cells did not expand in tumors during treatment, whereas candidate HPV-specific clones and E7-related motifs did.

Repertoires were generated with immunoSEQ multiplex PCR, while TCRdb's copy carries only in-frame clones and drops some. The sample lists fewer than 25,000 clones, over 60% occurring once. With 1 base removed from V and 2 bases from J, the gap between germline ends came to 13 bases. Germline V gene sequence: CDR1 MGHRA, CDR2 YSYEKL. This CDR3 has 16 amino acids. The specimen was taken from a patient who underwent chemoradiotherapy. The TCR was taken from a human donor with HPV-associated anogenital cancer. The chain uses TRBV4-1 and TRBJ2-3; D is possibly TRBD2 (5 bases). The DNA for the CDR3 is TGCGCCAGCAGCCAAGGACTCCTACGGGACACAGATACGCAGTATTTT. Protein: CASSQGLLRDTDTQYF.